These T cell receptor beta chains were read from a single sample in a study of blood T cell repertoires in COVID-19. Profiled with immunoSEQ multiplex PCR; TCRdb holds only in-frame clones, not every one. This table holds roughly 200,000 clones, 84% found once. Sequencing input: peripheral blood. These receptors were obtained from a human donor in a cohort sampled during active COVID-19. Each CDR3 is given with its conserved first and last residue. A D gene is named only where the DNA matches it firmly. Size is omitted from some rows. Given values are once, few, many or a class for expanded clones.

D gene,clone size,J gene,V gene,CDR3 DNA,CDR3 protein
.,.,TRBJ2-5,TRBV3-1/TRBV3-2,TGTGCCAGCAGCCAGAAGGGACAAAGCCAAGAGACCCAGTACTTC,CASSQKGQSQETQYF
.,.,TRBJ1-2,TRBV3-1/TRBV3-2,TGTGCCAGCAGCCTTCAGTGGGGGCCAAACAACTATGGCTACACCTTC,CASSLQWGPNNYGYTF
.,once,TRBJ2-2,TRBV29-1,TGCAGCGTAGACGTCAGCGGTACCGGGGAGCTGTTTTTT,CSVDVSGTGELFF
.,.,TRBJ1-1,TRBV10-1,TGCGCCAGCAGTGAACAGCCTAACACTGAAGCTTTCTTT,CASSEQPNTEAFF
TRBD1,.,TRBJ2-3,TRBV7-2,TGTGCCAGCAGCCCCCGGACAGGGTACGATACGCAGTATTTT,CASSPRTGYDTQYF
TRBD2,.,TRBJ2-7,TRBV7-8,TGTGCCAGCAGCCCGCGTAGACTAGCGGGAGAGAGGTCCTACGAGCAGTACTTC,CASSPRRLAGERSYEQYF
.,once,TRBJ2-5,TRBV11-3,TGTGCCAGCAGCTTAAGGGGGTCACAAGAGACCCAGTACTTC,CASSLRGSQETQYF
.,.,TRBJ1-1,TRBV13,TGTGCCAGCAGCCCCGCCGCGGAACGAGGATTTCTCGCTGAAGCTTTCTTT,CASSPAAERGFLAEAFF
.,.,TRBJ2-7,TRBV2,TGTGCCAGCAGTGAGGCTACAGGAACTAAGGAGAAGCAGTACTTC,CASSEATGTKEKQYF
TRBD2,.,TRBJ2-3,TRBV10-3,TGTGCCATCAGTGGAAGGACTAGCGGGGGGGGAGGCACAGATACGCAGTATTTT,CAISGRTSGGGGTDTQYF
.,.,TRBJ1-5,TRBV19,TGTGCCAGTAGTAAGAGTAAGCAGGATCAGCCCCAGCATTTT,CASSKSKQDQPQHF
.,.,TRBJ2-2,TRBV12-5,TGTGCTAGTGGCCCCGGGAATACGAACACCGGGGAGCTGTTTTTT,CASGPGNTNTGELFF
TRBD2,.,TRBJ2-1,TRBV4-1,TGCGCCAGCAGCCAAGTATGGCGGGGGTCCAATGAGCAGTTCTTC,CASSQVWRGSNEQFF
.,.,TRBJ1-1,TRBV6-5,TGTGCCAGCAGTTACCGTTACGGTGAAGCTTTCTTT,CASSYRYGEAFF
.,once,TRBJ1-2,TRBV5-5,TGTGCCAGCAGCTATACAGGGAGGGCCACGGGGGATAACTATGGCTACACCTTC,CASSYTGRATGDNYGYTF
.,.,TRBJ2-6,TRBV7-8,TGTGCCAGCAGCTTAGCGGCCAGGGGCTTTGGGGCCAACGTCCTGACTTTC,CASSLAARGFGANVLTF
.,.,TRBJ2-3,TRBV12-3/TRBV12-4,TGTGCCAGCAGTTTACCCGCAGAAGATACGCAGTATTTT,CASSLPAEDTQYF
TRBD2,.,TRBJ2-7,TRBV3-1/TRBV3-2,TGTGCCAGCAGCCGGACTAGCGGGATCGACGAGCAGTACTTC,CASSRTSGIDEQYF
TRBD2,once,TRBJ2-1,TRBV6-5,TGTGCCAGCTGGCCTAGCGGGACGCGGAATGAGCAGTTCTTC,CASWPSGTRNEQFF
.,.,TRBJ2-7,TRBV5-1,TGCGCCAGCAGCTTGGAAAGTGGTTCTATAACGTCCTACGAGCAGTACTTC,CASSLESGSITSYEQYF
.,.,TRBJ1-1,TRBV27,TGTGCCAGCAGTTTAGGGTCGGGAAGCCCCTCCATGAACACTGAAGCTTTCTTT,CASSLGSGSPSMNTEAFF
TRBD1,once,TRBJ1-1,TRBV5-1,TGCGCCAGCAGCTCCAATGTGGGACAGGAGAACACTGAAGCTTTCTTT,CASSSNVGQENTEAFF
.,.,TRBJ1-1,TRBV7-2,TGTGCCAGCAGCTTAGCCCCACAGGATGAAGCTTTCTTT,CASSLAPQDEAFF
TRBD1,.,TRBJ2-5,TRBV6-6,TGTGCCAGCAGTTACTCGGGGACAGGGAAAGAGACCCAGTACTTC,CASSYSGTGKETQYF
.,many,TRBJ1-1,TRBV27,TGTGCCAGCAGTTTCGGACAGAGTACAGGCGGGTATCACACTGAAGCTTTCTTT,CASSFGQSTGGYHTEAFF
.,few,TRBJ1-5,TRBV4-2,TGTGCCAGCAGCCAAGTCGTCAGCAGGGATAATCAGCCCCAGCATTTT,CASSQVVSRDNQPQHF
TRBD2,.,TRBJ2-7,TRBV11-2,TGTGCCAGCAGCCTGACTAGCAAGACCTCCTACGAGCAGTACTTC,CASSLTSKTSYEQYF
.,once,TRBJ2-2,TRBV19,TGTGCCAGTAGTGATGCCTTTGCGGCCGGGGAGCTGTTTTTT,CASSDAFAAGELFF
TRBD1,.,TRBJ2-5,TRBV7-9,TGTGCCAGCAGCTTAGTTGTCGGGACAGGGGTCGAGACCCAGTACTTC,CASSLVVGTGVETQYF
TRBD1,.,TRBJ1-1,TRBV19,TGTGCCAGTAGCCAGGGACAGGGAGCGACTGAAGCTTTCTTT,CASSQGQGATEAFF
.,.,TRBJ1-1,TRBV19,TGTGCCAGTAGTAATCCCGGGACAATCTACGCTTTCTTT,CASSNPGTIYAFF
TRBD1,once,TRBJ2-1,TRBV19,TGTGCCAGTAAGGGACAGGGGAGCTATGAGCAGTTCTTC,CASKGQGSYEQFF
.,.,TRBJ1-2,TRBV24-1,TGTGCCACCAGTGATTTGGGAGATGGCTACACCTTC,CATSDLGDGYTF
.,.,TRBJ2-7,TRBV6-5,TGTGCCAGCAGGGTGGGGCTAAGCTACGAGCAGTACTTC,CASRVGLSYEQYF
.,once,TRBJ2-7,TRBV5-6,TGTGCCAGCAGCCCATTGACTGGAGTCTACGAGCAGTACTTC,CASSPLTGVYEQYF
.,once,TRBJ1-1,TRBV5-1,TGCGCCAGCAGCTTGGGAGGGTTCAGGGGCACTGAAGCTTTCTTT,CASSLGGFRGTEAFF
.,.,TRBJ1-2,TRBV6-2/TRBV6-3,TGTGCCAGCATCCCCTTGGGGCGCGACTATGGCTACACCTTC,CASIPLGRDYGYTF
TRBD2,.,TRBJ2-7,TRBV6-1,TGTGCCAGCAGTGAAGCGTGGCTAGCGGGACCTTACGAGCAGTACTTC,CASSEAWLAGPYEQYF
.,few,TRBJ2-3,TRBV6-4,TGTGCCAGCAGTGACTCGATCGGAGATACGCAGTATTTT,CASSDSIGDTQYF
TRBD1,.,TRBJ1-2,TRBV7-8,TGTGCCAGCAGCTCGGAGGGGGCGTGGGGCTACACCTTC,CASSSEGAWGYTF
TRBD1,.,TRBJ1-3,TRBV5-5,TGTGCCAGCAGCACTGGACAGGGTAGAGGAAACACCATATATTTT,CASSTGQGRGNTIYF
.,once,TRBJ2-1,TRBV6-5,TGTGCCAGCTTATGGTTGATCACAGGGCCTAATGAGCAGTTCTTC,CASLWLITGPNEQFF
.,.,TRBJ2-7,TRBV2,TGTGCCAGCGGGGCAGGAAGGCAGTTCGAGCAGTACTTC,CASGAGRQFEQYF